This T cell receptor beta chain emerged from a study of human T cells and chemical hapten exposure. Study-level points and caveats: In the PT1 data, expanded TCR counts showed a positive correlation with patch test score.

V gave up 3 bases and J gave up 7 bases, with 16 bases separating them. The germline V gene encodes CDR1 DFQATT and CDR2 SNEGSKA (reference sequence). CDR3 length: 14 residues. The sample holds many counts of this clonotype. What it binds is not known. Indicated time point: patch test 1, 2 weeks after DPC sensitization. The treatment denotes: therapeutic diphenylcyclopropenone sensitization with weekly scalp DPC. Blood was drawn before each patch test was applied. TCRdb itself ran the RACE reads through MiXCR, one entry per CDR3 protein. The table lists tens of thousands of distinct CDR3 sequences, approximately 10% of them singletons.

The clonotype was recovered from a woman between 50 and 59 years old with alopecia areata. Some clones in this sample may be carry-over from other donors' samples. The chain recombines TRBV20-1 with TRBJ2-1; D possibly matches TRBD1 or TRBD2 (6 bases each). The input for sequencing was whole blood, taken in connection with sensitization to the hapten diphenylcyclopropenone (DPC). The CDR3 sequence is CSASRLVGGNEQFF. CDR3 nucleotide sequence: TGCAGTGCTAGCCGTCTAGTAGGGGGGAATGAGCAGTTCTTC.